This entry concerns a single T cell receptor beta chain. No cognate antigen has been identified for it. No much larger clonotype is one base removed from it; base qualities were not supplied. Genomic DNA was extracted from sorted cells for sequencing of the TCRbeta CDR3 region. The immunoSEQ Assay was used to sequence the TCRbeta CDR3 regions. Imported from immuneACCESS, the table was reduced by TCRdb to in-frame sequences with V and J called. These copies leave out some clones; in studies compared against another copy, an unresolved V gene accounts for under half, and the cause of the remainder is not known. The sample data list more than 50,000 clones, and 85% to 90% of these were observed just once. The ten largest clones represent 1.9% of the sample. The trial excluded patients who had a history of autoimmune disease or were on systemic immunosuppression. In every dose cohort, peripheral blood was drawn for TCR sequencing at baseline, cycle 4 day 1, and cycle 7 day 1. Samples were obtained from an open-label, multicenter, first-in-human phase I dose-escalation trial of ivuxolimab. Adults with locally advanced or metastatic melanoma, renal cell carcinoma, hepatocellular carcinoma or head and neck squamous cell carcinoma were enrolled in the trial. Before TCR sequencing, CD4+ T cells and CD8+ T cells from peripheral blood were sorted into separate populations.

The sample originates from a study of OX40 agonist ivuxolimab in advanced cancers. Concerning the study at large: Ivuxolimab, which targeted the costimulatory receptor OX40 (CD134), was an agonistic, fully human IgG2 monoclonal antibody. Intravenous ivuxolimab was administered to patients every 2 weeks at six dose levels: 0.01, 0.1, 0.3, 1.5, 3 and 10 mg/kg. Of the approximately 50 dose-escalation patients, hepatocellular carcinoma was present in roughly 19, melanoma in around 15, renal cell carcinoma in 9 and head and neck cancer in 9. The dose-escalation cohort was approximately 83% male with a mean age of roughly 60 years, ranging from roughly 23 to 85. Patients were allowed to have had prior anti-PD-1, anti-PD-L1 or anti-CTLA-4 therapy, and 40% to 45% of the dose-escalation patients had been treated with checkpoint inhibitors. Partial responses were achieved by three dose-escalation patients, of whom one had hepatocellular carcinoma and two had cutaneous melanoma. The point of sequencing TCRbeta in the periphery was to test whether ivuxolimab changed TCR sequence diversity and drove clonal T-cell expansion. The paper reports the monotherapy dose-escalation portion (N of about 52 patients) of the phase I ivuxolimab trial. Beyond this particular receptor, the publication reports: Low levels of normalized T-cell clonal expansion were also seen in some patients who did not respond. On average, CD8+ T cells showed more expanded clones than CD4+ T cells after ivuxolimab. Antigen specificity was not determined for the clonally expanded peripheral T cells. Partial responders in the 0.1-3.0 mg/kg groups had among the lowest normalized peripheral clonal expansion, especially among CD8+ T cells. At doses of 0.1 to 3.0 mg/kg, clonal expansion of both CD4+ and CD8+ T cells in blood was seen between baseline and week 6.

From a lookup of the germline V gene, CDR1 and CDR2 are ENHRY and SYGVKD. Its CDR3 holds 14 amino acids, cysteine through phenylalanine. Only the CDR3 region is kept as DNA, spanning 42 bases read in frame from base 1. V is shortened by 6 bases, J by 2 bases, and the region joining them spans 14 bases. The chain was built from TRBV10-3 and TRBJ2-7, and possibly TRBD2, on 7 matching bases. The sample consisted of CD4+ or CD8+ T cells sorted from blood, taken in a trial of the OX40 agonist ivuxolimab. This clonotype was sampled from an adult with an advanced solid tumor such as melanoma, head and neck, liver or kidney cancer. The nucleotide sequence is TGTGCCATCAGCGGGGGGCGGGGCGCCTACGAGCAGTACTTC. Translated, it reads CAISGGRGAYEQYF.